These T cell receptor beta chains were read from a single sample in a study of identical twins. TCRdb passed the 5' RACE reads through MiXCR, listing each CDR3 protein once. The sample holds around 1.7 million distinct CDR3 sequences, around 29% seen once. The specimen sequenced was cord blood. These receptors were obtained from a newborn girl in good health. CDR3s include the opening cysteine and the closing phenylalanine or tryptophan.

TRBV20-1	TRBJ1-2	CSATTLGSYGYTF
TRBV6-6	TRBJ2-1	CASSSGVSADNKQFF
TRBV5-4	TRBJ1-1	CASSTSGGTEAFF
TRBV5-1	TRBJ1-4	CANKGGQGNEKLFF
TRBV20-1	TRBJ2-1	CSSRIRSSYNEQFF
TRBV20-1	TRBJ2-3	CSASHRQEGDTQYF
TRBV13	TRBJ2-5	CASSLVYWGGEETQYF
TRBV7-2	TRBJ2-3	CASSLIHPYTDTQYF
TRBV20-1	TRBJ1-5	CSASGPGQKLYSNQPQHF
TRBV5-1	TRBJ2-7	CASSLEGRSYEQYF
TRBV13	TRBJ2-5	CAHRGLAGYEQYF
TRBV11-2	TRBJ2-7	CASSLEGTRYEQYF
TRBV14	TRBJ2-3	CASSPRLAGAADTQYF
TRBV5-1	TRBJ1-2	CASSLSWTGDYGYTF
TRBV12-3/TRBV12-4	TRBJ2-3	CTSSYRVLASTDTQYF
TRBV20-1	TRBJ2-5	CSASTSGRSLGQYF
TRBV29-1	TRBJ1-2	CSGLQETYGYTF
TRBV29-1	TRBJ2-7	CSVHRGTGYEQYF
TRBV9	TRBJ2-7	CASSVDGQGAYEQYF
TRBV28	TRBJ2-1	CASSLGGQSTDEQFF
TRBV10-3	TRBJ1-2	CAISDPTGNYGYTF
TRBV18	TRBJ2-5	CASSPFHQETQYF
TRBV3-1	TRBJ2-3	CASSQEGLAGETDTQYF
TRBV29-1	TRBJ1-4	CSARQILNEKLFF
TRBV7-2	TRBJ2-4	CASSPRTSGRPVQYF
TRBV5-1	TRBJ2-7	CASSFHEGYEQYF
TRBV29-1	TRBJ1-1	CSVEGGRTGGKGRDTEAFF
TRBV10-3	TRBJ2-1	CAISEILAGGTYNEQFF
TRBV25-1	TRBJ1-2	CASSATPGQGNYGYTF
TRBV20-1	TRBJ2-5	CSATSGRETQYF
TRBV7-2	TRBJ1-4	CASSLEQGGKLFF
TRBV11-2	NA	CASSLAGTSGSYNEQYF
TRBV3-1	TRBJ2-7	CASGGDNEQYF
TRBV5-1	TRBJ2-7	CASSLAGTAVPYEQYF